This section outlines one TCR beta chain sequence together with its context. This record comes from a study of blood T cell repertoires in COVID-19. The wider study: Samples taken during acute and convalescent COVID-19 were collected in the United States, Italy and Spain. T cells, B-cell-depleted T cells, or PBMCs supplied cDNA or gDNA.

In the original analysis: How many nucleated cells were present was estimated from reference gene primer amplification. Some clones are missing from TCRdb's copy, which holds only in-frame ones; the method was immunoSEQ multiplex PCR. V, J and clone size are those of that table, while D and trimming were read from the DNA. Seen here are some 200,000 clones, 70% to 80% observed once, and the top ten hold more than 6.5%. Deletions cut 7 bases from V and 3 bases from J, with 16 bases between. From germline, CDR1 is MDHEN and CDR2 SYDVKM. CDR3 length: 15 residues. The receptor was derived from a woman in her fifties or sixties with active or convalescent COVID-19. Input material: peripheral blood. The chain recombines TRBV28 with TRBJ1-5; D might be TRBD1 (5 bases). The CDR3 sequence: CASIFQGVYNQPQHF. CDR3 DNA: TGTGCCAGCATTTTCCAAGGGGTTTACAATCAGCCCCAGCATTTT.